Reported below is one T cell receptor (beta chain). The antigen is undetermined. V was shortened by 2 bases and J by 3 bases, with 11 bases between the two germline ends. The CDR3 spans 15 residues. These data come from a study of blood T cells in healthy people across ages. Whole-study findings and limits: Naive T cell percentage showed a strong correlation with the diversity of TCR beta. Not knowing donor CMV status may have confounded expanded clonotype changes. A roughly linear age-dependent decrease characterized TCR beta diversity per million T cells.

With a J-beta primer mix and a sample-barcoded 5' primer, a second PCR ran roughly 6 to 11 cycles. TCRdb redid the calling of the 5' RACE reads with MiXCR, one entry per CDR3 protein. The sample has approximately 940,000 distinct CDR3 sequences; 40% to 60% are singletons. The J gene is TRBJ2-4, the V gene TRBV6-7; D is perhaps TRBD2 (6 bases). TRBV6-7 qualifies as an ORF whose function is uncertain. Sequenced material: blood. The receptor's source is a man between 25 and 39 years old in good health. CDR3 residues: CASSYRGLGKNIQYF. In DNA form, the CDR3 reads TGTGCCAGCAGTTACAGGGGACTCGGCAAAAACATTCAGTACTTC.